These 5 T cell receptor beta chains were all obtained from the same sample, sequenced in a study of blood T cell repertoires in COVID-19. The data were produced by immunoSEQ multiplex PCR, yet TCRdb's version contains in-frame clones alone and is incomplete. The sample includes some 210,000 clones, 84% of them seen just once. Sequenced material: peripheral blood. The receptors derive from a woman aged 45-60 years with active or convalescent COVID-19.

The rearrangement uses TRBV4-1 and TRBJ2-5; D is unclear. Germline loops: CDR1 MGHRA, CDR2 YSYEKL. V was pared by 1 base and J by 5 bases, with 5 bases between. This CDR3 is built from 12 residues. CDR3 residues: CASSQVRETQYF. In nucleotides, the CDR3 is TGCGCCAGCAGCCAAGTTCGGGAGACCCAGTACTTC.

The V call is TRBV5-4, the J call TRBJ2-7, with D tentatively TRBD1 (6 bases). From germline, CDR1 is SGHNT and CDR2 YYREEE (reference sequence). The CDR3 is 13 amino acids. V lost 0 bases, J lost 4 bases, and 8 bases lay in between. The CDR3 is CASSLEQGYEQYF. DNA of the CDR3: TGTGCCAGCAGCTTGGAACAGGGATACGAGCAGTACTTC.

In its sample, this clone was seen once. V and J are TRBV4-2 and TRBJ1-1; TRBD1 aligns across 8 bases. The trim removed 1 base at V and 1 base at J, leaving 5 bases unmatched. This CDR3 spans 16 amino acids. Germline V gene lookup returns CDR1 LGHNA and CDR2 YNFKEQ. CDR3 DNA: TGTGCCAGCAGCCAAGGGACAGGGCTAGCGAACACTGAAGCTTTCTTT. It codes for CASSQGTGLANTEAFF.

The chain employs TRBV20-1 and TRBJ2-1; 9 nucleotides agree with TRBD2. The CDR3 sequence is 16 residues long. Germline V gene lookup returns CDR1 DFQATT and CDR2 SNEGSKA (reference sequence). Trimming cost V 3 bases and J 4 bases; bases outside gene matches: 10. In DNA, the CDR3 is TGCAGTGCTAGTAGGCGGGAGGGCCGGGGTTACAATGAGCAGTTCTTC. Protein sequence: CSASRREGRGYNEQFF.

The chain joins TRBV27 to TRBJ1-4; D call uncertain. There are 14 residues in the CDR3. The germline CDR1 and CDR2 sequences are MNHEY and SMNVEV (reference sequence). The V gene lost 4 bases and the J gene lost 0 bases, with 6 bases spanning the gap. The CDR3 coding sequence is TGTGCCAGCAGTTCCCTAGCAACTAATGAAAAACTGTTTTTT. It specifies CASSSLATNEKLFF. The full variable domain, in which reference TRBV27 and TRBJ1-4 provide the parts outside the CDR3, is EAQVTQNPRYLITVTGKKLTVTCSQNMNHEYMSWYRQDPGLGLRQIYYSMNVEVTDKGDVPEGYKVSRKEKRNFPLILESPSPNQTSLYFCASSSLATNEKLFFGSGTQLSVL.